The T cell receptor (beta chain) under discussion was sequenced for a study of neoadjuvant anti-PD-1 for oral cavity cancer. About the research overall: Around day 43, patients without progression received a fourth nivolumab dose before surgery.

Data came from immunoSEQ multiplex PCR; TCRdb stores just in-frame clones and leaves some out. The sample records roughly 13,000 clones, roughly 71% being singletons. Study-wide results and caveats: Higher pretreatment blood Treg/Th17 ratios correlated with higher pretreatment blood and lower post-treatment tumor TCRbeta clonality.

V shed 6 bases, J shed 2 bases, and the junction held 16 bases outside the gene matches. The CDR3 totals 18 residues. Per germline, CDR1 MNHEY and CDR2 SMNVEV (reference sequence). Comments on this clone: As yet, its antigen is unknown.

Noted time point: after neoadjuvant nivolumab, at surgical resection. Patients had HPV-negative, locally advanced oral cavity squamous cell carcinoma. No culture or expansion preceded analysis of these blood cells. The chain employs TRBV27 and TRBJ2-7, with 10 nucleotides matching TRBD1. This material consisted of PBMCs, taken after nivolumab (anti-PD-1) treatment. The receptor comes from a person aged 35-80 years with oral cavity squamous cell carcinoma. Here the CDR3 reads CASRPDRGLGPPTYEQYF. CDR3 DNA sequence: TGTGCCAGCAGGCCGGACAGGGGGTTGGGGCCCCCAACCTACGAGCAGTACTTC.